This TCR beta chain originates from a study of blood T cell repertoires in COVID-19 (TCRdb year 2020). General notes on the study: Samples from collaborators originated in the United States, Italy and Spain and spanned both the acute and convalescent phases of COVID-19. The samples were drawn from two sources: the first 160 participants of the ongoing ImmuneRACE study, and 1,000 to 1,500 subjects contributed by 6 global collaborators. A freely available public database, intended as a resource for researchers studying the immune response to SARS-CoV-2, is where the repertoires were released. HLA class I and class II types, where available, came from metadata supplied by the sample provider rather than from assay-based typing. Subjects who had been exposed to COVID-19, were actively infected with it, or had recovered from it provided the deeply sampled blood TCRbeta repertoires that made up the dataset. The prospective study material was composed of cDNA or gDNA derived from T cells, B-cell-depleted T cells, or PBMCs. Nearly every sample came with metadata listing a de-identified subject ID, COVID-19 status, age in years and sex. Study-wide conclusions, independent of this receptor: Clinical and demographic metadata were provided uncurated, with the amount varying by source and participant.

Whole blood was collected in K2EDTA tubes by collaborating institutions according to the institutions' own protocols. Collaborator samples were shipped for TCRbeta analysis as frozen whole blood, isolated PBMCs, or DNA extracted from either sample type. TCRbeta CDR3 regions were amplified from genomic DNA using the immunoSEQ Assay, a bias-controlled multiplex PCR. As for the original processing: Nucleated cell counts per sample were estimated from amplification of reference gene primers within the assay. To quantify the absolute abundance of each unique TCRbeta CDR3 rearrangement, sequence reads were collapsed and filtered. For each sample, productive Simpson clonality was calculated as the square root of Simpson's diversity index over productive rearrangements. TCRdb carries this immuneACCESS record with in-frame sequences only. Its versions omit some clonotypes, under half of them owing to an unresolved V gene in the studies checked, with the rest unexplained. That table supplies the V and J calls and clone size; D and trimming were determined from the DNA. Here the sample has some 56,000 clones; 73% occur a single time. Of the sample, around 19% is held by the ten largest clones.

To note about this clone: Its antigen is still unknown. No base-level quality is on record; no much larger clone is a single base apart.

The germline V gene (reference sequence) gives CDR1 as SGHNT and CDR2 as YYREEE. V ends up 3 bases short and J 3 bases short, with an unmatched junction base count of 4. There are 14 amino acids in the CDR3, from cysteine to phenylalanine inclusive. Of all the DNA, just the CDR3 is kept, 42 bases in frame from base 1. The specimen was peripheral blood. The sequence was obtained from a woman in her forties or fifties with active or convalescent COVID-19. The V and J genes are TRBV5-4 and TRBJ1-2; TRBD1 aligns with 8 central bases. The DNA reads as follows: TGTGCCAGCAGCTGGACAGGGTTGGACTATGGCTACACCTTC. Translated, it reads CASSWTGLDYGYTF.